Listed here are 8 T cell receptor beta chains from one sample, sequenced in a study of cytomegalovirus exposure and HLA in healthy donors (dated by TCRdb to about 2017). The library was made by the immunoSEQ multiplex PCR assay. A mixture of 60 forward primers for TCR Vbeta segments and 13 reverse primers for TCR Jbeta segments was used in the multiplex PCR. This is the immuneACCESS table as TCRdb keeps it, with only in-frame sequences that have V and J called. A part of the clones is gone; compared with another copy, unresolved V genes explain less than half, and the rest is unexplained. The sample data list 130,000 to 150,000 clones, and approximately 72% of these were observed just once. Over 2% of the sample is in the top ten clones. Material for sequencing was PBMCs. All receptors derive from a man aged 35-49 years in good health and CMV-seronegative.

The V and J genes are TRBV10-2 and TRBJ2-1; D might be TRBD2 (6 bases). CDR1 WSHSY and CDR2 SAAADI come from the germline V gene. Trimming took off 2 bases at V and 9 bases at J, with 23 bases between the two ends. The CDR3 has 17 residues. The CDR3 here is CASSEPEPGLFTSEQFF. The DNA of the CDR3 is TGCGCCAGCAGTGAGCCGGAGCCTGGACTATTCACTAGTGAGCAGTTCTTC.

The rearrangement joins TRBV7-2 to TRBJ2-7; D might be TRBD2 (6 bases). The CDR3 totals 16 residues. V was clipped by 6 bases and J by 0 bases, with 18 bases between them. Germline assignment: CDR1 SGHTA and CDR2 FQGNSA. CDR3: CASRLTHWGGSYEQYF. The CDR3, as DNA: TGTGCCAGCAGGCTAACCCATTGGGGAGGCTCCTACGAGCAGTACTTC.

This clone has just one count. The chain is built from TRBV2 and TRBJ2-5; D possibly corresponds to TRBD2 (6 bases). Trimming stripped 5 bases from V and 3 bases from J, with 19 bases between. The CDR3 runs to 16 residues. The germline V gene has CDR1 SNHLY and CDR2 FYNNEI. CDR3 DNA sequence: TGTGCCAGCAGTTGGGCTGGAACTGGGGAGGAAGAGACCCAGTACTTC. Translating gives CASSWAGTGEEETQYF.

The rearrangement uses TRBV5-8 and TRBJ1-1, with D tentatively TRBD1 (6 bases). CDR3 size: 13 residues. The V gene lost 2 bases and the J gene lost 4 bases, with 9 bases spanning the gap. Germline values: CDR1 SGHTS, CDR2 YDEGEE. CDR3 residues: CASSFRGGTEAFF. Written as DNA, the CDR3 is TGTGCCAGCAGCTTTAGGGGGGGCACTGAAGCTTTCTTT.

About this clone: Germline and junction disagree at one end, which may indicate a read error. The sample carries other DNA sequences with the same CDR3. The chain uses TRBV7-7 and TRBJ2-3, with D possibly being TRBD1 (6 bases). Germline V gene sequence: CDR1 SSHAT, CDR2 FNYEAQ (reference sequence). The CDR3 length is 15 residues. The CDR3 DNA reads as TGTGCCAGCAGCACCGGGACACTTAGGACAGATACACAGTATTTT. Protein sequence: CASSTGTLRTDTQYF.

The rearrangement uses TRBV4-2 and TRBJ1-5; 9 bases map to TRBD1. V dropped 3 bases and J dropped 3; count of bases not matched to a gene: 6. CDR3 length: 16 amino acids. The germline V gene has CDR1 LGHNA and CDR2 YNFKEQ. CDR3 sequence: CASSQRGTGPNQPQHF. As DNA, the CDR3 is TGTGCCAGCAGCCAGAGAGGGACAGGGCCCAATCAGCCCCAGCATTTT.

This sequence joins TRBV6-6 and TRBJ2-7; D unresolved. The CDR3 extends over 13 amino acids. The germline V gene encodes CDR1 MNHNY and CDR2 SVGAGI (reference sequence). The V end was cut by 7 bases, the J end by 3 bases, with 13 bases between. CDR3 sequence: CASTNSGFYEQYF. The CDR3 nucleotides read TGTGCCAGCACCAACTCAGGCTTCTACGAGCAGTACTTC.

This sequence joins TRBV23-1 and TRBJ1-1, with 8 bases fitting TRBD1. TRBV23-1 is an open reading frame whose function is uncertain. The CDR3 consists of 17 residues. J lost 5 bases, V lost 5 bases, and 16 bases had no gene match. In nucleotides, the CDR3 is TGCGCCAGCAGTAAGGGCCCTATCGGACAGGGAGGAACTGAAGCTTTCTTT. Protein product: CASSKGPIGQGGTEAFF.